One T cell receptor (beta chain) is described in this entry. This sample was taken from a study of blood T cell repertoires in COVID-19. CDR1 and CDR2 from the germline V gene are LNHDA and SQIVND (reference sequence). This CDR3 has 12 residues. V lost 5 bases, J lost 5 bases, and 9 bases lay in between. The Seattle site enrolled patients during active infection and followed them longitudinally. The method was immunoSEQ multiplex PCR; TCRdb's version includes in-frame clones alone and lacks a portion of them. The table has over 450,000 clones, roughly nine tenths seen once. The receptor comes from a woman aged 45-65 years with COVID-19, enrolled during active disease. The specimen was peripheral blood. The genes are TRBV19 and TRBJ2-5; possibly TRBD1 for D (6 bases). CDR3 DNA: TGTGCCAGTAGTGTCGACAGGGAGACCCAGTACTTC. Translation: CASSVDRETQYF.